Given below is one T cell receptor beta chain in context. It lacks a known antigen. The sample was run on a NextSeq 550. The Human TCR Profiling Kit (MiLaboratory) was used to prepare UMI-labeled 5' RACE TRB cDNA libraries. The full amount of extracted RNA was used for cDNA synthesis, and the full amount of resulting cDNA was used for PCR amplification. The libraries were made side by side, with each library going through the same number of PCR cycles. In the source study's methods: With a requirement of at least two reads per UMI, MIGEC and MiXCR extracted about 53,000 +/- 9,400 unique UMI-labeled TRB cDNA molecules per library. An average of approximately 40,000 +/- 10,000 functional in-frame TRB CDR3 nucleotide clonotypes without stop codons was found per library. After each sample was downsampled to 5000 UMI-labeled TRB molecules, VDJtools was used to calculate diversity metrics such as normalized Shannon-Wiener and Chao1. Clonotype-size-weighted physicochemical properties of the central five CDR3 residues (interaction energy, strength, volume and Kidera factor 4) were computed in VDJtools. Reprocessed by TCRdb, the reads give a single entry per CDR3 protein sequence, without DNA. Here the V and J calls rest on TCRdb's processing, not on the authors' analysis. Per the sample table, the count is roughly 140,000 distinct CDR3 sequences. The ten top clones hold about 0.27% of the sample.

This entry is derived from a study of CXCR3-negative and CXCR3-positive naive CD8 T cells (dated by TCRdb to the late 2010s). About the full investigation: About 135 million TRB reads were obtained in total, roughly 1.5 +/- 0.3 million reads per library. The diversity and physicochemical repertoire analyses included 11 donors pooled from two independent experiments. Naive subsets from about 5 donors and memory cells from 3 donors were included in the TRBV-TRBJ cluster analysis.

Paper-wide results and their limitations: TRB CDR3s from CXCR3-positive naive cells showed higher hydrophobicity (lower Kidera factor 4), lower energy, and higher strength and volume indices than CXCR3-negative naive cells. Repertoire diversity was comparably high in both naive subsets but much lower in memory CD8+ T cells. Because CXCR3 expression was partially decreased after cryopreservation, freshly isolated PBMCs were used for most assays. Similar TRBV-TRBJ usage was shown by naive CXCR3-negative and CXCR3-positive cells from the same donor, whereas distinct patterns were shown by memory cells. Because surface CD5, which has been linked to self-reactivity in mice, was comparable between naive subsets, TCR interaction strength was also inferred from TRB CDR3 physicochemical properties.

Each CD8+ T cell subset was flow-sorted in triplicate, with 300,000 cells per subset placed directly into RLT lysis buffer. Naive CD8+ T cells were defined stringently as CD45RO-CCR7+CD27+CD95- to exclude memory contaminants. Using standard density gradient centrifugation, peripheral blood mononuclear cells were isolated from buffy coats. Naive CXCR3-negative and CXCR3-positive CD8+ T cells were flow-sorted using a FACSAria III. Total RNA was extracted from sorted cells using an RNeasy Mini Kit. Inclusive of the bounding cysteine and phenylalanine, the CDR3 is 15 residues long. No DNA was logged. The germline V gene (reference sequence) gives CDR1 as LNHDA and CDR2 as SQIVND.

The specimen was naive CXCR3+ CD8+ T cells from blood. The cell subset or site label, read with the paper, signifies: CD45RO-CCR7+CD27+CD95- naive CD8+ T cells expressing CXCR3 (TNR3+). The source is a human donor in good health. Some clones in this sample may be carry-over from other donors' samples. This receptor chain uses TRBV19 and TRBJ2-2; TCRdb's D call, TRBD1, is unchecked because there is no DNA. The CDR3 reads CASSMTGAGTGELFF.